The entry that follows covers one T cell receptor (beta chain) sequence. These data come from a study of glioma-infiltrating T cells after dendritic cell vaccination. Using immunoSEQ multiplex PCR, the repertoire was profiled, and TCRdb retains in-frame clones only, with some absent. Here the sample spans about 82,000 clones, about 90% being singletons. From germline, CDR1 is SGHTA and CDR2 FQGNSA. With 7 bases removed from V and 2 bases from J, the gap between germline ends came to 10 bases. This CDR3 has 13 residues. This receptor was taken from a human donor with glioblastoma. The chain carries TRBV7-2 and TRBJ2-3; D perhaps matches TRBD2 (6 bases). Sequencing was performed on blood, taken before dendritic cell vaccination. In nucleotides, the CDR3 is TGTGCCAGCAACCGGGAGCACACAGATACGCAGTATTTT. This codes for CASNREHTDTQYF.